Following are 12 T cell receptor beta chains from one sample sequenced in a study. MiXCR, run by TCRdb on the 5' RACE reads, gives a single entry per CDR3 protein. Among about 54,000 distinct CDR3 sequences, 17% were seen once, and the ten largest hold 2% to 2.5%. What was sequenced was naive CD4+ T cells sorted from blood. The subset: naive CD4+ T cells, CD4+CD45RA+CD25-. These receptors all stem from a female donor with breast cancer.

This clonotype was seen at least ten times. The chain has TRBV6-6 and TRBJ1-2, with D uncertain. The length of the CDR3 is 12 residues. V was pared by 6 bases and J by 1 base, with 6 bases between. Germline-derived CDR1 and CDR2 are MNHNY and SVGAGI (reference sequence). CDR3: CASRRDNYGYTF. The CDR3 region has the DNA TGTGCCAGCAGAAGGGATAACTATGGCTACACCTTC.

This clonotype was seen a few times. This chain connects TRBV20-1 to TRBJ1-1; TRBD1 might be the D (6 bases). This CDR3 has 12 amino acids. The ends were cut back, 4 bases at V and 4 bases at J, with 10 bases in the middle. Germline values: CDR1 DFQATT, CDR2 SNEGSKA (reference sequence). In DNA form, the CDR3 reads TGCAGTGCTATCAGGGGATTCACTGAAGCTTTCTTT. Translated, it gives CSAIRGFTEAFF.

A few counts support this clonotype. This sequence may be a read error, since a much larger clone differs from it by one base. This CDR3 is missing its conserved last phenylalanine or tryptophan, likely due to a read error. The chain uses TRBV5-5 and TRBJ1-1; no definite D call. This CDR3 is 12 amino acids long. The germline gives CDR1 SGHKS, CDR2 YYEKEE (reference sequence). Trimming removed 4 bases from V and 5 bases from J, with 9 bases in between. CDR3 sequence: CASSLRWTEAFI. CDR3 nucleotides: TGTGCCAGCAGCCTTCGGTGGACTGAAGCTTTCATT.

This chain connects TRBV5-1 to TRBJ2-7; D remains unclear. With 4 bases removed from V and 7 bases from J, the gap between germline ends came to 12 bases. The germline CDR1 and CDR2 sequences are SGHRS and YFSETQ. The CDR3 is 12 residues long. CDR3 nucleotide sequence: TGCGCCAGCAGCCCGGATTTGCGGGAGCAGTACTTC. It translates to CASSPDLREQYF.

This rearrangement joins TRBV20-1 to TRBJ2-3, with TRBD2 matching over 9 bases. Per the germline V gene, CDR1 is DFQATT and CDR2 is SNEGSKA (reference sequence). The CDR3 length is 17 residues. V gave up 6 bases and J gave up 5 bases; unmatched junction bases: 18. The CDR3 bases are TGCAGTGCGCCGCCCCCCATAGCGGGAGCGAGGATAGATACGCAGTATTTT. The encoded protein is CSAPPPIAGARIDTQYF.

CDR3 amino acids: CASSLAMGQGREKLFF. CDR3 DNA: TGTGCCAGCAGCTTAGCGATGGGACAGGGCCGTGAAAAACTGTTTTTT. The chain uses TRBV7-8 and TRBJ1-4, with 9 bases aligning to TRBD1. Trimming took 0 bases from V and 7 from J; bases not matched to a gene: 6. Germline V gene data show CDR1 as SGHVS and CDR2 as FQNEAQ. The CDR3 covers 16 residues.

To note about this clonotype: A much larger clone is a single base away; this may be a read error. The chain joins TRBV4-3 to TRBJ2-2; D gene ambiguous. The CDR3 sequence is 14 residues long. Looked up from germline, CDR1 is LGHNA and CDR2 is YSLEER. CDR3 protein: CASGQDFFTGELFF. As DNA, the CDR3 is TGCGCCAGCGGCCAAGACTTTTTCACCGGGGAGCTGTTTTTT.

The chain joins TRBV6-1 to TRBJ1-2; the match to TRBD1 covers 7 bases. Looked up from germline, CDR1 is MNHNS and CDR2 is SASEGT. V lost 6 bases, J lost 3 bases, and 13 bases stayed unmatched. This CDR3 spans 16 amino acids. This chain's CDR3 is CASRRTGVKADYGYTF. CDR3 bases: TGTGCCAGCAGGCGCACAGGGGTGAAAGCTGACTATGGCTACACCTTC.

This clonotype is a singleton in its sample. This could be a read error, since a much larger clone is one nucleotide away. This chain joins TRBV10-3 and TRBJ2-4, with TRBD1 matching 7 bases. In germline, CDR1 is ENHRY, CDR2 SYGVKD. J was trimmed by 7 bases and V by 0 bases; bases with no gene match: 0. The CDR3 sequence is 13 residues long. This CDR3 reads CAISESGGNIQYF. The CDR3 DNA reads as TGTGCCATCAGTGAGTCAGGGGGCAACATTCAGTACTTC.

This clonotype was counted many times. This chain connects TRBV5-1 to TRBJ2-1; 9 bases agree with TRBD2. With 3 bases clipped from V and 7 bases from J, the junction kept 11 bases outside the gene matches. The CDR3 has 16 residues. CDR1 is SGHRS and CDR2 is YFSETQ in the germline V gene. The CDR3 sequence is CASSSSLSGSVNEQFF. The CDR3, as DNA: TGCGCCAGCAGCTCCTCCCTTAGCGGGAGCGTAAATGAGCAGTTCTTC. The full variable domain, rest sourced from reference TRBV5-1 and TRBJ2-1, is KAGVTQTPRYLIKTRGQQVTLSCSPISGHRSVSWYQQTPGQGLQFLFEYFSETQRNKGNFPGRFSGRQFSNSRSEMNVSTLELGDSALYLCASSSSLSGSVNEQFFGPGTRLTVL.

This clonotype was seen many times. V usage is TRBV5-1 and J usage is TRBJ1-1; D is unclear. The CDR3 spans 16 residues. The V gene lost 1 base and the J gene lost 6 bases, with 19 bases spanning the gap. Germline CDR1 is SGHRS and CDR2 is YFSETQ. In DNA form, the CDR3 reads TGCGCCAGCAGCTTGATTGATGAAAGGGCAATCGCTGAAGCTTTCTTT. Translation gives CASSLIDERAIAEAFF.

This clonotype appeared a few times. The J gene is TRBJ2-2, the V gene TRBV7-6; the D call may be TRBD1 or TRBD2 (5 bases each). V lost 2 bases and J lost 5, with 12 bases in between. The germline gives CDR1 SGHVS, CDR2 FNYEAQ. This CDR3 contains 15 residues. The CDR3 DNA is TGTGCCAGCAGCTTACGACGGGACCGGACCGGGGAGCTGTTTTTT. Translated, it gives CASSLRRDRTGELFF. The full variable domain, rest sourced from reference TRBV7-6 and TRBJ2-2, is GAGVSQSPRYKVTKRGQDVALRCDPISGHVSLYWYRQALGQGPEFLTYFNYEAQQDKSGLPNDRFSAERPEGSISTLTIQRTEQRDSAMYRCASSLRRDRTGELFFGEGSRLTVL.